This T cell receptor (beta chain) derives from a study of blood T cell repertoires in COVID-19. Overall study context: Samples of COVID-19 (acute and convalescent) were obtained from the United States, Italy and Spain. Nucleic acid was either cDNA or gDNA, and it came from T cells, B-cell-depleted T cells, or PBMCs.

The Seattle site enrolled patients during active infection and followed them longitudinally. In the original processing: Amplification of reference gene primers was used by the study to estimate nucleated cell counts. Assay: immunoSEQ multiplex PCR; the TCRdb copy retains only in-frame clones and omits some. The V and J calls and clone size were taken over from that table, and D and trimming were inferred from the DNA. The repertoire consists of about 260,000 clones, with 75% to 95% occurring once and the leading ten covering around 2.5%. Trimming took 3 bases from V and 5 from J; bases not matched to a gene: 3. Germline values: CDR1 MGHRA, CDR2 YSYEKL. There are 14 residues in the CDR3. This clone occurred once.

Sequencing was done on a sample of peripheral blood. The clonotype originates from a person aged 18 to 35 with COVID-19, enrolled during active disease. The chain carries TRBV4-1 and TRBJ2-5; TRBD2 matches 10 bases. The CDR3, as DNA: TGCGCCAGCAGCCAGGGACTAGCGTACGAGACCCAGTACTTC. Amino acid sequence: CASSQGLAYETQYF.